This TCR beta chain was profiled in a study of blood T cell repertoires in COVID-19. The CDR3 runs 17 residues. J gave up 8 bases and V 3 bases, and 16 bases lay outside the gene matches. Per the germline V gene, CDR1 is SGHNT and CDR2 is YYREEE (reference sequence). TCRdb's table, derived via immunoSEQ multiplex PCR, lists solely in-frame clones and lacks some. The repertoire includes fewer than 300,000 clones, around 88% of them detected once, and roughly 8.3% sits in the top ten. V is TRBV5-4 and J is TRBJ1-4; 7 bases map to TRBD1. The receptor comes from a man between 35 and 55 years old who had recovered from COVID-19. Source material: PBMCs or T cells enriched from blood (not recorded which). The chain's CDR3 is CASSWGTEGANGEKLFF. The CDR3, as DNA: TGTGCCAGCAGCTGGGGGACAGAGGGGGCAAATGGAGAAAAACTGTTTTTT.